Below are 18 T cell receptor beta chains sequenced from a single sample in a study of tissue T cells after allogeneic stem cell transplantation. Only in-frame clones appear in the TCRdb table, and some are missing; sequencing was by immunoSEQ multiplex PCR. The table lists 2,500 to 3,500 clones, roughly 64% of them singletons. Enrolled prospectively were adult allogeneic hematopoietic cell transplant recipients whose graft-versus-host disease was steroid-refractory. This material consisted of jejunal tissue, taken at autopsy. These receptors all come from a male patient of 60 years or more with steroid-refractory graft-versus-host disease after an allogeneic stem cell transplant. A share of the T cells may be of graft donor origin.

The V call is TRBV23-1, the J call TRBJ1-1; perhaps TRBD1 as D (5 bases). TRBV23-1 is marked as an open reading frame, function uncertain. The CDR3 contains 11 residues. Deletions cut 11 bases from V and 1 base from J, with 8 bases between. CDR3 residues: CAGDANTEAFF. The CDR3 nucleotides read TGCGCCGGGGACGCGAACACTGAAGCTTTCTTT.

The genes are TRBV3-1 (or the pseudogene TRBV3-2) and TRBJ1-1; no clear D. From germline, CDR1 is LGHDT and CDR2 YNNKEL (reference sequence). The CDR3 contains 16 residues. V lost 4 bases, J lost 9 bases, and 24 bases lay in between. In DNA, the CDR3 is TGTGCCAGCAGCCCCGGTCGTACTTACGGGTGGGGAAAAGCTTTCTTT. Amino acids: CASSPGRTYGWGKAFF.

The chain employs TRBV10-3 and TRBJ2-1, with 12 bases identical to TRBD1. Germline CDR1 is ENHRY and CDR2 is SYGVKD. J gave up 9 bases and V 8 bases, and 8 bases lay outside the gene matches. The CDR3 has 14 amino acids. CDR3 sequence reads: CAIDGTGGSGEQFF. In DNA form, the CDR3 reads TGTGCCATCGATGGGACAGGGGGCTCGGGTGAGCAGTTCTTC.

V is TRBV3-1 (or the pseudogene TRBV3-2) and J is TRBJ1-5, with D unclear. Germline values: CDR1 LGHDT, CDR2 YNNKEL (reference sequence). V shed 4 bases and J shed 6 bases, with 13 bases lying between them. The CDR3 runs 14 residues. CDR3 loop: CASSRGSLSQPQHF. Written as DNA, the CDR3 is TGTGCCAGCAGCCGCGGGAGTTTAAGTCAGCCCCAGCATTTT.

This clone was seen more than once but under ten times. V and J are TRBV19 and TRBJ1-2; possibly TRBD1 for D (5 bases). Trimming pared 3 bases from V and 2 bases from J, leaving 13 bases between. From germline, CDR1 is LNHDA and CDR2 SQIVND (reference sequence). The CDR3 totals 15 residues. Here the CDR3 reads CASSMGTGPNYGYTF. The CDR3 nucleotides are TGTGCCAGTAGTATGGGTACGGGACCCAACTATGGCTACACCTTC.

This chain links TRBV5-6 with TRBJ2-5; 9 positions agree with TRBD2. CDR1 is SGHDT, CDR2 YYEEEE, per germline. The junction had 15 bases not matched to a gene; V was cut back by 10 bases and J by 5 bases. CDR3 length: 15 residues. CDR3 bases: TGTGCCCGCCGCGGGGGGGCCGGGGGGGGCGAGACCCAGTACTTC. Translating it yields CARRGGAGGGETQYF. Full variable domain (missing parts from reference TRBV5-6 and TRBJ2-5): DAGVTQSPTHLIKTRGQQVTLRCSPKSGHDTVSWYQQALGQGPQFIFQYYEEEERQRGNFPDRFSGHQFPNYSSELNVNALLLGDSALYLCARRGGAGGGETQYFGPGTRLLVL.

This clone was detected only a few times. The J gene is TRBJ1-5, the V gene TRBV7-2; D is unresolved. There are 13 residues in the CDR3. Trimming removed 2 bases from V and 5 bases from J, with 7 bases in between. The germline V gene has CDR1 SGHTA and CDR2 FQGNSA. Written as DNA, the CDR3 is TGTGCCAGCAGCTTAAGGGTTTATCAGCCCCAGCATTTT. This sequence encodes CASSLRVYQPQHF.

This clone was picked up a small number of times. Additional DNA sequences in this sample encode the identical CDR3. The chain is built from TRBV19 and TRBJ1-1, with D possibly being TRBD1 (5 bases). The ends were cut back, 4 bases at V and 1 base at J, with 7 bases in the middle. The length of the CDR3 is 13 residues. CDR1 and CDR2 (germline): LNHDA, SQIVND (reference sequence). In DNA, the CDR3 is TGTGCCAGTAGTAGACAGACGAACACTGAAGCTTTCTTT. It is translated as CASSRQTNTEAFF.

A single count supports this clone. CDR3 sequence reads: CASSVTGGNTEAFF. CDR3 bases: TGTGCCAGCAGCGTTACAGGGGGTAACACTGAAGCTTTCTTT. The chain recombines TRBV7-3 with TRBJ1-1; 8 nucleotides match TRBD1. The CDR3 has 14 amino acids. The germline V gene has CDR1 SGHTA and CDR2 FQGTGA. J was trimmed by 2 bases and V by 5 bases; bases with no gene match: 4.

This CDR3 reads CASSLNGRGRGYNSPLHF. CDR3 coding DNA: TGTGCCAGCAGCTTGAACGGACGGGGGAGGGGGTATAATTCACCCCTCCACTTT. The chain recombines TRBV5-6 with TRBJ1-6; tentative D call: TRBD1 (6 bases). V was shortened by 1 base and J by 4 bases, with 18 bases between the two germline ends. CDR1 and CDR2 (germline): SGHDT, YYEEEE. The CDR3 covers 18 residues.

The gene calls are TRBV5-1 and TRBJ2-5; 7 nucleotides match TRBD1. The germline gives CDR1 SGHRS, CDR2 YFSETQ. This CDR3 spans 14 amino acids. Unmatched junction bases numbered 4, after V lost 4 bases and J lost 1 base. CDR3 in DNA: TGCGCCAGCAGCCCGGGACAGCCCCAAGAGACCCAGTACTTC. This translates into CASSPGQPQETQYF. Full variable domain (remainder filled in from reference TRBV5-1 and TRBJ2-5): KAGVTQTPRYLIKTRGQQVTLSCSPISGHRSVSWYQQTPGQGLQFLFEYFSETQRNKGNFPGRFSGRQFSNSRSEMNVSTLELGDSALYLCASSPGQPQETQYFGPGTRLLVL.

The rearrangement links TRBV7-9 to TRBJ2-7; D gene ambiguous. CDR3 length: 12 residues. V gave up 2 bases and J gave up 4 bases, with 6 bases separating them. Looked up from germline, CDR1 is SEHNR and CDR2 is FQNEAQ (reference sequence). The CDR3 here is CASSLMLYEQYF. CDR3 DNA: TGTGCCAGCAGCTTAATGCTTTACGAGCAGTACTTC.

In this sample, this clone turned up a few times. This sequence joins TRBV4-3 and TRBJ1-6; unclear D gene. CDR3 size: 13 residues. Germline CDR1 is LGHNA and CDR2 is YSLEER. Trimming took off 0 bases at V and 9 bases at J, with 6 bases between the two ends. The CDR3 spells CASSQEQRSPLHF. In DNA form, the CDR3 reads TGCGCCAGCAGCCAAGAGCAGCGTTCACCCCTCCACTTT.

This clone has only a few counts. This chain joins TRBV27 and TRBJ1-5; D gene uncertain. Trimming took off 4 bases at V and 4 bases at J, with 11 bases between the two ends. The CDR3 extends over 14 amino acids. Looked up from germline, CDR1 is MNHEY and CDR2 is SMNVEV (reference sequence). The CDR3 sequence: CASSYGRNNQPQHF. CDR3 coding DNA: TGTGCCAGCAGTTACGGGAGGAATAATCAGCCCCAGCATTTT.

This clone was detected a few times. The chain joins TRBV12-3 or TRBV12-4 to TRBJ1-5; D not resolved. Trimming pared 7 bases from V and 5 bases from J, leaving 12 bases between. The CDR3 totals 13 residues. DNA of the CDR3: TGTGCCAGCACAAAGTGGGAGGATCAGCCCCAGCATTTT. Amino acids: CASTKWEDQPQHF.

The chain is built from TRBV19 and TRBJ1-2; no clear D gene. Germline-derived CDR1 and CDR2 are LNHDA and SQIVND (reference sequence). CDR3 length equals 13 residues. V lost 4 bases, J lost 4 bases, and 10 bases lay in between. CDR3 in DNA: TGTGCCAGTAGTACGTTCAGTACCTATGGCTACACCTTC. Encoded protein: CASSTFSTYGYTF.

This clone was found once. This specimen includes other DNA sequences encoding the same CDR3. The genes are TRBV6-5 and TRBJ1-4, with a possible D match to TRBD1 (6 bases). The germline V and J ends were trimmed by 6 bases and 7 bases, with 12 bases remaining between them. The germline CDR1 and CDR2 sequences are MNHEY and SVGAGI. CDR3 size: 13 residues. CDR3 loop: CASSQGRSEKLFF. In DNA form, the CDR3 reads TGTGCCAGCAGCCAGGGGCGAAGTGAAAAACTGTTTTTT.

Only one count was recorded for this clone. This chain joins TRBV18 and TRBJ2-7; D not resolved. The CDR3 is 12 amino acids. Trimming shortened V by 3 bases and J by 4 bases, and 7 bases separated the two germline ends. Germline values: CDR1 KGHSH, CDR2 LQKENI. The CDR3 spells CASSPAGYEQYF. Written as DNA, the CDR3 is TGTGCCAGCTCACCCGCCGGATACGAGCAGTACTTC. Together with reference TRBV18 and TRBJ2-7, the CDR3 gives the full variable domain: NAGVMQNPRHLVRRRGQEARLRCSPMKGHSHVYWYRQLPEEGLKFMVYLQKENIIDESGMPKERFSAEFPKEGPSILRIQQVVRGDSAAYFCASSPAGYEQYFGPGTRLTVT.